The 7 T cell receptor beta chains presented below share a single source sample, sequenced in a study of blood T cell repertoires in COVID-19. Profiling relied on immunoSEQ multiplex PCR, and the TCRdb table lists in-frame clones only, not all of them. The sample shows 25,000 to 35,000 clones, approximately 93% of them seen only once. Sequencing was performed on peripheral blood. Receptor source: a woman aged 70-85 years with COVID-19, enrolled during active disease.

V is TRBV27 and J is TRBJ2-1; 8 bases map to TRBD1. This CDR3 comprises 18 residues. The germline gives CDR1 MNHEY, CDR2 SMNVEV (reference sequence). J gave up 0 bases and V 5 bases, and 12 bases lay outside the gene matches. The CDR3 bases are TGTGCCAGCAGTCTATGGACAGGGACCCCACGCTCCTACAATGAGCAGTTCTTC. It translates to CASSLWTGTPRSYNEQFF.

The chain couples TRBV12-2 to TRBJ2-7; no DNA check was done on the table's D call, TRBD2. TRBV12-2 is flagged as a pseudogene. The CDR3 runs 14 residues. For the CDR3, the DNA is TGTGCAAGGATAGCACTAGCGGTGACCTACGAGCAGTACTTC. Translation: CARIALAVTYEQYF.

This sequence joins TRBV24-1 and TRBJ2-1; D is perhaps TRBD1 (5 bases). The CDR3 is 15 amino acids. The V gene's germline CDR1 is KGHDR and CDR2 SFDVKD. V dropped 1 base and J dropped 4 bases, with 10 bases sitting between them. CDR3 residues: CATSDLGQGYNEQFF. In DNA, the CDR3 is TGTGCCACCAGTGATTTAGGCCAGGGATACAATGAGCAGTTCTTC.

The chain is built from TRBV25-1 and TRBJ1-1; D is uncertain. V lost 6 bases to trimming and J lost 11 bases, with 16 bases between them. CDR1 MGHDK and CDR2 SYGVNS come from the germline V gene. There are 12 residues in the CDR3. The CDR3, as DNA: TGTGCCAGCAGCGAAATATCAGGCGGGGCTTTCTTT. Translating it yields CASSEISGGAFF.

The chain combines TRBV6-4 with TRBJ1-1; D uncertain. Trimming stripped 4 bases from V and 2 bases from J, with 8 bases between. Germline V lookup: CDR1 MRHNA, CDR2 SNTAGT. This CDR3 is built from 13 residues. The DNA of the CDR3 is TGTGCCAGCAGTGCCCAACTAAACACTGAAGCTTTCTTT. It is translated as CASSAQLNTEAFF.

This chain uses TRBV7-6 with TRBJ2-7, with 9 positions matching TRBD2. Germline trimming cut 4 bases from V and 1 base from J; bases unmatched to any gene: 2. CDR3 length: 14 amino acids. The germline gives CDR1 SGHVS, CDR2 FNYEAQ. The CDR3 is CASSSTSGSYEQYF. CDR3 nucleotide sequence: TGTGCCAGCAGCTCGACTAGCGGATCCTACGAGCAGTACTTC.

CDR3 amino acids: CASNSKTGAYNEQFF. CDR3 sequence (DNA): TGTGCCAGCAATTCGAAGACAGGGGCCTACAATGAGCAGTTCTTC. The rearrangement joins TRBV2 to TRBJ2-1; the match to TRBD1 covers 8 bases. CDR1 SNHLY and CDR2 FYNNEI come from the germline V gene. CDR3 length equals 15 residues. V was clipped by 7 bases and J by 2 bases; unmatched bases: 7.